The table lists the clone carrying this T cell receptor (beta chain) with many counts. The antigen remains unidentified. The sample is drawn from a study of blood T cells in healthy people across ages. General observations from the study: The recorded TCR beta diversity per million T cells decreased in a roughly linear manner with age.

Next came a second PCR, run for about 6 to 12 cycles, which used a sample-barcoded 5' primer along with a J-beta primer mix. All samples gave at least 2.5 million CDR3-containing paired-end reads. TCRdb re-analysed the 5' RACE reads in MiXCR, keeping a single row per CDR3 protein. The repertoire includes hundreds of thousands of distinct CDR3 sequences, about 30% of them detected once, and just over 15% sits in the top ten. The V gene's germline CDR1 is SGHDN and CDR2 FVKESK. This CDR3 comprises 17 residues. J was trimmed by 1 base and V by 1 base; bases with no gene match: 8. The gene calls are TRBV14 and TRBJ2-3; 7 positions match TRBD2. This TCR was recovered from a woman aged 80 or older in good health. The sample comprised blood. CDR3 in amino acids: CASSQGVTAGRTDTQYF. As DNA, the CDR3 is TGTGCCAGCAGCCAAGGGGTAACAGCGGGACGCACAGATACGCAGTATTTT.